A single sample gave rise to the 4 T cell receptor beta chains below, sequenced in a study of T-cell memory formation after mild COVID-19. TCRdb re-analysed the 5' RACE reads in MiXCR, keeping a single row per CDR3 protein. The sample lists over 350,000 distinct CDR3 sequences, roughly 15% occurring once. Sample: PBMCs or a T cell subset sorted from them (not recorded which). Source of these receptors: a man younger than 35 who had mild COVID-19 (a few samples of this study predate the infection). Cell type and time point are not known.

The CDR3 sequence is CSVEGLAGRNEQFF. Here the CDR3 DNA reads TGCAGCGTTGAAGGTCTAGCGGGAAGGAATGAGCAGTTCTTC. V gene TRBV29-1 combines with J gene TRBJ2-1, with 9 positions matching TRBD2. Germline V gives CDR1 SQVTM, CDR2 ANQGSEA. V shed 1 base, J shed 7 bases, and the junction held 5 bases outside the gene matches. This CDR3 spans 14 amino acids.

The CDR3 protein is CASTPANYGYTF. The CDR3 nucleotides read TGTGCCAGCACTCCGGCTAACTATGGCTACACCTTC. The J gene is TRBJ1-2, the V gene TRBV9; D gene uncertain. CDR3 length: 12 amino acids. Per germline, CDR1 SGDLS and CDR2 YYNGEE. The V end was cut by 6 bases, the J end by 0 bases, with 6 bases between.

The table lists this clonotype with a few counts. The chain has TRBV30 and TRBJ1-2, with 10 bases fitting TRBD1. The CDR3 runs 14 residues. In germline, CDR1 is GTSNPN, CDR2 SVGIG (reference sequence). V was pared by 2 bases and J by 3 bases, with 3 bases of the junction left unmatched. CDR3 DNA sequence: TGTGCCTGGAGTAGGGACAGGGGAGACTATGGCTACACCTTC. It encodes CAWSRDRGDYGYTF.

The chain carries TRBV9 and TRBJ2-7; 9 bases align to TRBD2. This CDR3 spans 16 amino acids. Trimming at V came to 0 bases and at J to 1 base, leaving 5 bases not matched to a gene. The V gene's germline CDR1 is SGDLS and CDR2 YYNGEE. CDR3 region: CASSVGASGVSYEQYF. CDR3 in DNA: TGTGCCAGCAGCGTAGGGGCTAGCGGGGTTTCCTACGAGCAGTACTTC.